The 3 T cell receptor beta chains listed next were all sequenced from one sample in a study of OX40 agonist ivuxolimab in advanced cancers. Generated by immunoSEQ multiplex PCR, the TCRdb table keeps only in-frame clones and is missing some. The table shows approximately 60,000 clones, with around 82% occurring only once. Specimen: CD4+ or CD8+ T cells sorted from blood, collected in a trial of the OX40 agonist ivuxolimab. These receptors were collected from an adult with an advanced solid tumor such as melanoma, head and neck, liver or kidney cancer.

This sequence joins TRBV28 and TRBJ2-5; D gene unclear. V was cut by 1 base and J by 2 bases, with 5 bases left in between. Germline V gene lookup returns CDR1 MDHEN and CDR2 SYDVKM. The CDR3 consists of 13 residues. CDR3 coding DNA: TGTGCCAGCAGTTTATACCCTCAAGAGACCCAGTACTTC. Its translation: CASSLYPQETQYF. Based on the CDR3 plus reference TRBV28 and TRBJ2-5, the full variable domain is DVKVTQSSRYLVKRTGEKVFLECVQDMDHENMFWYRQDPGLGLRLIYFSYDVKMKEKGDIPEGYSVSREKKERFSLILESASTNQTSMYLCASSLYPQETQYFGPGTRLLVL.

The V gene is TRBV2, the J gene TRBJ2-5; a weak D match, TRBD1 (6 bases). The germline V and J ends were trimmed by 6 bases and 4 bases, with 9 bases remaining between them. The CDR3 runs to 12 residues. The germline V gene encodes CDR1 SNHLY and CDR2 FYNNEI. The CDR3 loop is CASRGQGETQYF. CDR3 in DNA: TGTGCCAGCAGGGGACAAGGAGAGACCCAGTACTTC.

The genes are TRBV6-6 and TRBJ2-3, with 12 nucleotides matching TRBD2. Per germline, CDR1 MNHNY and CDR2 SVGAGI (reference sequence). The V segment lost 4 bases and the J segment 3 bases; nucleotides outside the gene matches: 5. The CDR3 has 16 residues. The CDR3 DNA reads as TGTGCCAGCAGTTCCCTACTAGCGGGAGGAACAGATACGCAGTATTTT. This gives the protein CASSSLLAGGTDTQYF.